The present T cell receptor (beta chain) was sequenced within a study of T cells in localized non-small cell lung cancer. Study-wide findings and caveats: Because sequencing included only one region (of the tumor), heterogeneity remains possible. There were a median around 60 of the top 100 tumor clones appearing in adjacent lung. The study found T cell clonality highest in uninvolved adjacent lung, above tumor.

The V gene's germline CDR1 is SGHAT and CDR2 FQNNGV. The V and J ends lost 0 bases and 5 bases respectively, with 13 bases between them. The CDR3 spans 15 residues. As regards this clone: As yet, its antigen is unknown.

The protocol was immunoSEQ multiplex PCR, while the TCRdb copy is restricted to in-frame clones and leaves out a portion. The sample carries 45,000 or so clones, roughly 79% recorded once. The clonotype comes from a man aged 35-69 years with stage III lung adenocarcinoma. The material was peripheral blood mononuclear cells, obtained before any cancer treatment. The genes are TRBV11-2 and TRBJ2-5; D gene ambiguous. The CDR3 bases are TGTGCCAGCAGCTTAGACGGCCGTGCCACGGAGACCCAGTACTTC. This codes for CASSLDGRATETQYF.